The clone carrying this T cell receptor beta chain was detected once. This sample is part of a study of blood T cell repertoires in COVID-19. TCRdb's copy holds only in-frame clones and misses some; the assay was immunoSEQ multiplex PCR. This table has roughly 150,000 clones, roughly 82% appearing once. The CDR3 extends over 14 amino acids. Germline loops: CDR1 SGHAT, CDR2 FQNNGV. Trimming pared 1 base from V and 0 bases from J, leaving 5 bases between. The rearrangement uses TRBV11-2 and TRBJ2-3; D unresolved. The sequence was obtained from a human donor with acute or convalescent COVID-19. The donor label of this sample is uncertain. The sample comprised peripheral blood. CDR3 sequence reads: CASSLGASTDTQYF. The DNA of the CDR3 is TGTGCCAGCAGCTTAGGAGCCAGCACAGATACGCAGTATTTT.